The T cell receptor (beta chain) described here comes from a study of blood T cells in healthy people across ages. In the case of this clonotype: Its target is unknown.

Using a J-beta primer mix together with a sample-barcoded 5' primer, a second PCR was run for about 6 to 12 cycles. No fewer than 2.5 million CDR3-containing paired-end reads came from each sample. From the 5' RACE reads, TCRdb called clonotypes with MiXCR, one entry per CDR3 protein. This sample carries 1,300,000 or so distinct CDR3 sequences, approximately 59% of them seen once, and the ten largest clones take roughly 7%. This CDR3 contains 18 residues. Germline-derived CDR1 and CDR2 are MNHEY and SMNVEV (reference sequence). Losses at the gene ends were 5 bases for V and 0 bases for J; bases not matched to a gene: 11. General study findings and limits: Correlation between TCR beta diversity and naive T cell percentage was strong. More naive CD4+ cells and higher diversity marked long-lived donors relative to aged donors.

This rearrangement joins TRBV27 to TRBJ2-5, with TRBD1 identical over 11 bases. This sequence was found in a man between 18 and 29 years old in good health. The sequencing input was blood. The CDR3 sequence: CASSVGTGGPLYQETQYF. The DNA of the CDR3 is TGTGCCAGCAGTGTGGGGACAGGGGGGCCTTTGTACCAAGAGACCCAGTACTTC.